A selection of T cell receptor beta chains follows, all from one sample in a study of T cell responses to AZD1222 COVID-19 vaccine. Clones were read by immunoSEQ multiplex PCR, and TCRdb kept only the in-frame ones, dropping some. In the table there are under 300,000 clones, 90% to 95% of which are singletons. Specimen: peripheral blood, collected on day 0 of AZD1222 vaccination. Source of these receptors: an adult in good health. Both conserved end residues are trimmed from each CDR3.

j_call v_call cdr3_aa
TRBJ2-1 TRBV6-2/TRBV6-3 ASSYRNSYNEQF
TRBJ1-3 TRBV6-1 ASSERVSGNTIY
TRBJ1-2 TRBV9 ASSIGQRGYGYT
TRBJ1-5 TRBV19 ASSRQGNQPQH
TRBJ2-1 TRBV5-1 ASSPDRNEQF
TRBJ1-5 TRBV19 ASSSSGAGDNQPQH
TRBJ2-7 TRBV21-1 ASKESGRVSYEQY
TRBJ1-2 TRBV28 ASSLRDRAT
TRBJ1-1 TRBV4-3 ASSQVGNRLEAF
TRBJ1-5 TRBV5-5 ASSLGTSNQPQH
TRBJ2-5 TRBV2 ASSGDFETQY
TRBJ1-5 TRBV9 ASSPRGGGGPQH
TRBJ1-1 TRBV5-1 ASSSVGPNTEAF
TRBJ1-5 TRBV5-1 ASSPDIFSNQPQH
TRBJ2-2 TRBV7-6 ASSLEGDPGELF
TRBJ1-5 TRBV5-1 ASSLRGDSNQPQH
TRBJ2-3 TRBV10-3 AATSSGVGHTQY
TRBJ1-6 TRBV6-4 AGNSPLH
TRBJ1-4 TRBV7-9 ASSLGGTEINEKLF
TRBJ2-7 TRBV5-6 ASSRGTGYPQRYEQY
TRBJ1-6 TRBV9 ASSLTEGIYNSPLH
TRBJ2-7 TRBV27 ASSSDGVLWEQY
TRBJ2-7 TRBV7-2 ASSLAGSYEQY
TRBJ2-2 TRBV15 ATSARFTGELF
TRBJ2-7 TRBV28 ASSYGYEQY
TRBJ2-3 TRBV5-1 ASSLAIGAGGADTQY
TRBJ2-7 TRBV7-2 ASSLGSYEQY